These T cell receptor beta chains were read from a single sample in a study of blood T cell repertoires in COVID-19. TCRdb keeps only in-frame clones here, not all; method: immunoSEQ multiplex PCR. The table lists 70,000 to 100,000 clones, 65% to 85% of them singletons. Sequencing was done on a sample of peripheral blood. The receptor set was obtained from a woman of 80 years or more with acute or convalescent COVID-19. Each CDR3 is given with its conserved first and last residue. The size entry is marked missing in some rows and otherwise reads once, few, many or a size class.

>once|TRBV6-5
CASSPGLAGRYEQYF
>NA|TRBV7-9
CASSLSRDGYTF
>NA|TRBV6-5
CATLLPLSPDTQYF
>NA|TRBV5-1
CASSPDRFEKLFF
>NA|TRBV30
CAWRRRGLSPSPLHF
>NA|TRBV7-2
CASSKTSGGAHEQYF
>NA|TRBV7-8
CASGMQGLSNYGYTF
>NA|TRBV28
CASSPKDRWANTEAFF
>NA|TRBV10-3
CATTGTGASGTEAFF
>few|TRBV7-2
CASSLAGLFSTDTQYF
>NA|TRBV5-6
CASSLSSGGPLYQETQYF
>NA|TRBV20-1
CSASSLGLALTETQYF
>NA|TRBV5-1
CASSLAQADTEAFF
>NA|TRBV7-8
CASSLTGGGEKLFF
>NA|TRBV7-2
CASSYRGPYEQYF
>NA|TRBV6-5
CASSYSSGGSEQFF
>NA|TRBV6-5
CATRGRGQLRGYTF
>NA|TRBV6-5
CASSDRRTEETQYF
>NA|TRBV9
CASSVGGSGGSSTDTQYF
>NA|TRBV27
CASSLTAGVAYEQYF
>NA|TRBV2
CASRETGTGYNSPLHF
>NA|TRBV6-2/TRBV6-3
CASSLRGFQPQHF
>few|TRBV30
CAWSEQGASPLHF
>once|TRBV5-6
CASSRDRVHEQYF